These 32 T cell receptor beta chains were all obtained from the same sample, sequenced in a study of blood T cells in healthy people across ages. With a J-beta primer mix and a sample-barcoded 5' primer, a second PCR ran about 7 to 12 cycles. TCRdb ran MiXCR on the 5' RACE reads and lists one entry per CDR3 protein. The table records about 720,000 distinct CDR3 sequences, approximately 22% of them present only once. Sequencing input: blood. These receptors originate from a man in his 70s in good health.

The rearrangement joins TRBV12-3 or TRBV12-4 to TRBJ1-6; the match to TRBD1 covers 9 bases. With V trimmed by 6 bases and J by 6 bases, 6 bases remained unmatched. This CDR3 is built from 15 residues. The DNA for the CDR3 is TGTGCCAGCAGCTCTAGGGACAGGGCTAATTCACCCCTCCACTTT. Protein sequence: CASSSRDRANSPLHF.

This clonotype occurred a few times. One end of the junction is discordant with germline, which a read error may explain. The genes are TRBV11-2 and TRBJ2-2; tentatively, D is TRBD2 (5 bases). CDR1 is SGHAT and CDR2 is FQNNGV in the germline V gene. This CDR3 comprises 13 residues. The chain's CDR3 is CASGWTNTGELSF. Here the CDR3 DNA reads TGTGCCAGTGGTTGGACGAACACCGGGGAGCTGTCTTTT.

V and J are TRBV6-1 and TRBJ1-1; a weak D match, TRBD1 (6 bases). CDR1 and CDR2 from the germline V gene are MNHNS and SASEGT. V lost 1 base and J 3 bases, leaving 9 bases between the germline ends. The length of the CDR3 is 14 residues. The CDR3 loop reads CASSEEGGYTEAFF. The CDR3 DNA reads as TGTGCCAGCAGTGAAGAGGGGGGGTACACTGAAGCTTTCTTT.

This clonotype was seen a handful of times. The chain links TRBV24-1 to TRBJ2-5, with a possible D match to TRBD1 (6 bases). V lost 0 bases and J 5 bases, leaving 15 bases between the germline ends. In germline, CDR1 is KGHDR, CDR2 SFDVKD. This CDR3 is built from 16 residues. The CDR3 here is CATSDLSAGEWETQYF. CDR3 in DNA: TGTGCCACCAGTGATTTGTCGGCAGGGGAATGGGAGACCCAGTACTTC.

The rearrangement joins TRBV6-2 or TRBV6-3 to TRBJ2-7, with a tentative D call TRBD1 (5 bases). The J call may be incorrect, as the DNA end agrees better with TRBJ2-1. Germline V gene lookup returns CDR1 MNHEY and CDR2 SVGEGT. This CDR3 region has 12 residues. CDR3 in amino acids: CASSFAGNEQFF. The CDR3 DNA reads as TGTGCCAGCAGTTTTGCAGGGAATGAGCAGTTCTTC.

This clonotype was found a few times. The chain has TRBV7-9 and TRBJ1-2; D possibly corresponds to TRBD1 (6 bases). The CDR3 runs to 15 residues. Germline V gene data show CDR1 as SEHNR and CDR2 as FQNEAQ (reference sequence). Deletions cut 5 bases from V and 2 bases from J, with 15 bases between. Written as DNA, the CDR3 is TGTGCCAGCAGCGGCGGGACACCCAACAACTATGGCTACACCTTC. This translates into CASSGGTPNNYGYTF.

V is TRBV28 and J is TRBJ2-5; no clear D. The last part of the DNA fits TRBJ2-7 better; the J call may be wrong. Germline CDR1 is MDHEN and CDR2 is SYDVKM. CDR3 length: 15 residues. The CDR3 spells CASSPGATGPLEQYF. CDR3 nucleotides: TGTGCCAGCAGTCCTGGAGCCACGGGTCCTCTCGAGCAGTACTTC.

The V gene is TRBV4-1, the J gene TRBJ1-5; a weak D match, TRBD1 (6 bases). The CDR3 totals 15 residues. The V gene's germline CDR1 is MGHRA and CDR2 YSYEKL. V lost 6 bases and J 3 bases, leaving 15 bases between the germline ends. The CDR3 reads CASRGEQGYNQPQHF. CDR3 sequence (DNA): TGCGCCAGCAGGGGTGAACAGGGCTACAATCAGCCCCAGCATTTT.

The J gene is TRBJ2-1, the V gene TRBV28, with 9 bases aligning to TRBD1. Germline assignment: CDR1 MDHEN and CDR2 SYDVKM. This CDR3 has 15 amino acids. V was pared by 6 bases and J by 1 base, with 4 bases of the junction left unmatched. CDR3 region: CASRPGQGSYNEQFF. The CDR3 DNA follows: TGTGCCAGCAGACCGGGACAGGGTTCCTACAATGAGCAGTTCTTC.

V usage is TRBV20-1 and J usage is TRBJ2-5, with 8 bases matching TRBD2. The CDR3 is 16 amino acids. Germline lookup yields CDR1 DFQATT and CDR2 SNEGSKA (reference sequence). The trim removed 0 bases at V and 2 bases at J, leaving 8 bases unmatched. CDR3 bases: TGCAGTGCTAGAGATCGTCGAGCGGGAGCTCAAGAGACCCAGTACTTC. It is translated as CSARDRRAGAQETQYF.

V is TRBV6-6 and J is TRBJ1-1; D gene unclear. From germline, CDR1 is MNHNY and CDR2 SVGAGI (reference sequence). V lost 5 bases and J 7 bases, leaving 14 bases between the germline ends. The CDR3 totals 13 residues. Here the CDR3 reads CASSTSPVIEAFF. CDR3 nucleotides: TGTGCCAGCAGTACCAGCCCAGTTATTGAAGCTTTCTTT.

The CDR3 nucleotides read TGTGCCAGCACCGACAGGGGAACTGGAAACACCATATATTTT. This encodes CASTDRGTGNTIYF. The chain has TRBV3-1 and TRBJ1-3; 8 bases map to TRBD1. Germline V gene sequence: CDR1 LGHDT, CDR2 YNNKEL (reference sequence). Unmatched junction bases numbered 4, after V lost 7 bases and J lost 2 bases. This CDR3 has 14 amino acids. The full variable domain, rest sourced from reference TRBV3-1 and TRBJ1-3, is DTAVSQTPKYLVTQMGNDKSIKCEQNLGHDTMYWYKQDSKKFLKIMFSYNNKELIINETVPNRFSPKSPDKAHLNLHINSLELGDSAVYFCASTDRGTGNTIYFGEGSWLTVV.

V gene TRBV7-7 combines with J gene TRBJ2-2; tentatively, D is TRBD1 (6 bases). V was cut by 4 bases and J by 7 bases, with 13 bases left in between. The CDR3 is made up of 14 amino acids. Per germline, CDR1 SSHAT and CDR2 FNYEAQ (reference sequence). The CDR3 reads CASSSQGIFGELFF. CDR3 nucleotide sequence: TGTGCCAGCAGCTCACAGGGTATCTTCGGGGAGCTGTTTTTT. Filled out from reference TRBV7-7 and TRBJ2-2, the complete variable domain reads GAGVSQSPRYKVTKRGQDVTLRCDPISSHATLYWYQQALGQGPEFLTYFNYEAQPDKSGLPSDRFSAERPEGSISTLTIQRTEQRDSAMYRCASSSQGIFGELFFGEGSRLTVL.

This chain uses TRBV20-1 with TRBJ1-6; D remains ambiguous. The CDR3 is 13 residues long. The ends were cut back, 1 base at V and 8 bases at J, with 9 bases in the middle. The germline V gene has CDR1 DFQATT and CDR2 SNEGSKA (reference sequence). The CDR3 nucleotides are TGCAGTGCTAGAGTAGTGGGCGATTCACCCCTCCACTTT. It codes for CSARVVGDSPLHF.

The chain couples TRBV10-3 to TRBJ2-7; 7 bases map to TRBD2. Germline lookup yields CDR1 ENHRY and CDR2 SYGVKD. Trimming at V came to 6 bases and at J to 3 bases, leaving 8 bases not matched to a gene. The CDR3 runs to 14 residues. The DNA for the CDR3 is TGTGCCATCAGCTTTGGGACTACCAACTACGAGCAGTACTTC. This gives the protein CAISFGTTNYEQYF.

This clonotype has more than one count but fewer than ten. The V and J genes are TRBV18 and TRBJ1-1; the match to TRBD1 covers 8 bases. V lost 3 bases, J lost 5 bases, and 8 bases stayed unmatched. This CDR3 is 15 amino acids long. Germline values: CDR1 KGHSH, CDR2 LQKENI. The CDR3 protein is CASSPNRGTGTEAFF. Here the CDR3 DNA reads TGTGCCAGCTCACCGAACAGGGGGACGGGGACTGAAGCTTTCTTT. Full variable domain (rest looked up from reference TRBV18 and TRBJ1-1): NAGVMQNPRHLVRRRGQEARLRCSPMKGHSHVYWYRQLPEEGLKFMVYLQKENIIDESGMPKERFSAEFPKEGPSILRIQQVVRGDSAAYFCASSPNRGTGTEAFFGQGTRLTVV.

The chain recombines TRBV14 with TRBJ2-1; no reliable D call. The J call is doubtful: the DNA matches TRBJ2-5 better. Germline-derived CDR1 and CDR2 are SGHDN and FVKESK. The CDR3 is made up of 12 amino acids. CDR3 in amino acids: CASSLTIETQYF. The CDR3 nucleotides read TGTGCCAGCAGCCTGACGATCGAGACCCAGTACTTC.

This clonotype was detected a few times. The chain is built from TRBV29-1 and TRBJ2-5; D perhaps matches TRBD1 (5 bases). The J call may be wrong; the DNA end is better matched by TRBJ2-7. Per the germline V gene, CDR1 is SQVTM and CDR2 is ANQGSEA. The CDR3 totals 12 residues. In nucleotides, the CDR3 is TGCAGCGCAGGGCGCAGAACCTACGAGCAGTACTTC. Translating it yields CSAGRRTYEQYF.

This chain uses TRBV10-3 with TRBJ2-4; 10 nucleotides align to TRBD2. Trimming took 0 bases from V and 5 from J; bases not matched to a gene: 4. Germline V gene data show CDR1 as ENHRY and CDR2 as SYGVKD. CDR3 length equals 16 residues. CDR3 nucleotide sequence: TGTGCCATCAGTGAGTCCCTAGCGGGAGCACAAAACATTCAGTACTTC. Amino acid sequence: CAISESLAGAQNIQYF.

This chain's CDR3 is CSARSTSGRDTDTQYF. The CDR3 DNA reads as TGCAGTGCTAGGAGTACTAGCGGGAGAGACACAGATACGCAGTATTTT. V and J are TRBV20-1 and TRBJ2-3; 11 positions agree with TRBD2. Germline CDR1 and CDR2: DFQATT and SNEGSKA (reference sequence). Germline trimming cut 3 bases from V and 2 bases from J; bases unmatched to any gene: 7. The CDR3 length is 16 residues.

In this sample, this clonotype turned up a few times. The J gene is TRBJ2-3, the V gene TRBV20-1; 10 nucleotides agree with TRBD2. The CDR3 is 14 amino acids. The germline V gene encodes CDR1 DFQATT and CDR2 SNEGSKA (reference sequence). With V trimmed by 6 bases and J by 6 bases, 9 bases remained unmatched. The CDR3 region has the DNA TGCAGTGCGATAAGCGGGAGGGGAGGGGATACGCAGTATTTT. Encoded protein: CSAISGRGGDTQYF.

Regarding this clonotype: Being one base from a much bigger clone, this may be a read error. The chain recombines TRBV7-2 with TRBJ1-3, with D unresolved. V was clipped by 3 bases and J by 0 bases, with 6 bases between them. The CDR3 runs 14 residues. Germline V gene lookup returns CDR1 SGHTA and CDR2 FQGNSA. CDR3: CASSFGNSGNTIYF. In DNA, the CDR3 is TGTGCCAGCAGCTTCGGGAACTCTGGAAACACCATATATTTT.

The chain is built from TRBV20-1 and TRBJ2-2; the match to TRBD2 covers 12 bases. The V gene end was trimmed by 2 bases and the J gene end by 3 bases; junction bases not matched to a gene: 16. This CDR3 spans 20 amino acids. Germline loops: CDR1 DFQATT, CDR2 SNEGSKA (reference sequence). The CDR3 DNA follows: TGCAGTGCTAGACTAGCGGGGGGGAATAGAAGAGGAACCTACACCGGGGAGCTGTTTTTT. It translates to CSARLAGGNRRGTYTGELFF.

This clonotype was recorded a few times. The chain joins TRBV10-3 to TRBJ1-4; no clear D. The CDR3 runs 14 residues. Per the germline V gene, CDR1 is ENHRY and CDR2 is SYGVKD. V lost 6 bases to trimming and J lost 1 base, with 9 bases between them. The CDR3 DNA sequence: TGTGCCATCAGGGACGGTGGAACTAATGAAAAACTGTTTTTT. This sequence encodes CAIRDGGTNEKLFF.

The chain has TRBV2 and TRBJ2-3; no reliable D call. The V gene's germline CDR1 is SNHLY and CDR2 FYNNEI. This CDR3 is 14 amino acids long. Trimming removed 2 bases from V and 0 bases from J, with 6 bases in between. CDR3: CASSELLSTDTQYF. CDR3 in DNA: TGTGCCAGCAGTGAACTACTTAGCACAGATACGCAGTATTTT.

In its sample, this clonotype was seen a few times. The chain links TRBV21-1 to TRBJ1-2; the table calls TRBD1, which could not be checked here. TRBV21-1 is reported as a pseudogene. This CDR3 has 14 amino acids. CDR3 protein: CASSTGQRNYGYTF. The CDR3 DNA sequence: TGTGCCAGCAGCACGGGACAGCGAAACTATGGCTACACCTTC.

The V gene is TRBV6-2 or TRBV6-3, the J gene TRBJ2-2; 7 nucleotides align to TRBD1. J gave up 3 bases and V 4 bases, and 5 bases lay outside the gene matches. The CDR3 contains 15 residues. Looked up from germline, CDR1 is MNHEY and CDR2 is SVGEGT. CDR3 in DNA: TGTGCCAGCAGTTTCGTACAGGGGCACACCGGGGAGCTGTTTTTT. Protein: CASSFVQGHTGELFF.

This clonotype was seen a few times. The rearrangement uses TRBV9 and TRBJ1-2; D perhaps matches TRBD1 (5 bases). The CDR3 is 15 amino acids. V dropped 0 bases and J dropped 1 base, with 10 bases sitting between them. In germline, CDR1 is SGDLS, CDR2 YYNGEE. CDR3 region: CASSVVGTSNYGYTF. The CDR3 region has the DNA TGTGCCAGCAGCGTAGTCGGGACGAGTAACTATGGCTACACCTTC.

A word on this clonotype: One end of the junction varies from germline; a read error may be responsible. The V call is TRBV29-1, the J call TRBJ2-5; TRBD2 aligns across 8 bases. There are 14 residues in the CDR3. The germline V gene has CDR1 SQVTM and CDR2 ANQGSEA. The CDR3 is CSVENGTSTETRYF. The CDR3 DNA reads TGCAGCGTTGAAAATGGGACTAGTACCGAGACCCGGTACTTC. Based on the CDR3 plus reference TRBV29-1 and TRBJ2-5, the full variable domain is SAVISQKPSRDICQRGTSLTIQCQVDSQVTMMFWYRQQPGQSLTLIATANQGSEATYESGFVIDKFPISRPNLTFSTLTVSNMSPEDSSIYLCSVENGTSTETRYFGPGTRLLVL.

The table lists this clonotype with a few counts. The V call is TRBV24-1, the J call TRBJ2-1; D may be TRBD2 (6 bases). Germline CDR1 KGHDR, CDR2 SFDVKD. The germline V and J ends were trimmed by 2 bases and 3 bases, with 22 bases remaining between them. The length of the CDR3 is 19 residues. CDR3 amino acids: CATSDSGTVGGGLYNEQFF. CDR3 DNA sequence: TGTGCCACCAGTGATTCTGGGACGGTCGGGGGAGGACTCTACAATGAGCAGTTCTTC.

This clonotype was recorded a few times. The CDR3 DNA sequence: TGTGCCTGGGGAAGCGGGAGGATCCCAGATACGCAGTATTTT. Translated: CAWGSGRIPDTQYF. The rearrangement joins TRBV30 to TRBJ2-3, with 9 bases aligning to TRBD2. V shed 5 bases, J shed 4 bases, and the junction held 7 bases outside the gene matches. Germline values: CDR1 GTSNPN, CDR2 SVGIG (reference sequence). The CDR3 is 14 amino acids.

The CDR3 region has the DNA TGCAGTGCTAGGGGGACAGGGAGGAATGAGCAGTTCTTC. Amino acid sequence: CSARGTGRNEQFF. The genes are TRBV20-1 and TRBJ2-5; 9 positions agree with TRBD1. Matching the DNA end better, TRBJ2-1 makes the J call doubtful. The V gene's germline CDR1 is DFQATT and CDR2 SNEGSKA (reference sequence). The CDR3 has 13 residues.